This TCR beta chain emerged from a study of technical replicates of blood from a handful of donors. CDR3 size: 12 residues. The germline V gene has CDR1 SGHDT and CDR2 YYEEEE. Trimming cost V 4 bases and J 5 bases, with 9 bases left between them. Here immunoSEQ multiplex PCR was the method, and the copy in TCRdb shows in-frame clones only, minus some. The sample includes 45,000 to 55,000 clones, around 94% of them seen just once. What was sequenced was T cells isolated from PBMCs. The sequence was collected from a human donor in good health. The V call is TRBV5-6, the J call TRBJ2-5, with D maybe TRBD1 (5 bases). This CDR3 reads CASSPGKETQYF. The CDR3 DNA reads as TGTGCCAGCAGCCCAGGGAAGGAGACCCAGTACTTC.